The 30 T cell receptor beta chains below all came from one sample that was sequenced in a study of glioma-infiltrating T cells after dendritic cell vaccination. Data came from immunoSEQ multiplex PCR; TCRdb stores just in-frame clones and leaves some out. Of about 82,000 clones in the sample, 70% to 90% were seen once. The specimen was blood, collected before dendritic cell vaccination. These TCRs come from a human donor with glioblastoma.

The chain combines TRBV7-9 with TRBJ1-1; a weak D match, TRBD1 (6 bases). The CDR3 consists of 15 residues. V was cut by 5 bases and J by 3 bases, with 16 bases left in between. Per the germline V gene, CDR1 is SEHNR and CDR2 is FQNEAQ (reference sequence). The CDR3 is CASSKGQTMDTEAFF. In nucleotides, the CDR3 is TGTGCCAGCAGCAAAGGACAGACCATGGACACTGAAGCTTTCTTT. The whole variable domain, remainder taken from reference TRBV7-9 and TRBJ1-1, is DTGVSQNPRHKITKRGQNVTFRCDPISEHNRLYWYRQTLGQGPEFLTYFQNEAQLEKSRLLSDRFSAERPKGSFSTLEIQRTEQGDSAMYLCASSKGQTMDTEAFFGQGTRLTVV.

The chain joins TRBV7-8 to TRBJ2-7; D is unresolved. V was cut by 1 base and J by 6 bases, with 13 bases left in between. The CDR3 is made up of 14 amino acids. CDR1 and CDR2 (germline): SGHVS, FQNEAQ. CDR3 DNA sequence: TGTGCCAGCAGCTTAGTTAGCCCCGCCTCCGAGCAGTACTTC. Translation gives CASSLVSPASEQYF. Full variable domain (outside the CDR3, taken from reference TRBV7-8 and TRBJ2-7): GAGVSQSPRYKVAKRGQDVALRCDPISGHVSLFWYQQALGQGPEFLTYFQNEAQLDKSGLPSDRFFAERPEGSVSTLKIQRTQQEDSAVYLCASSLVSPASEQYFGPGTRLTVT.

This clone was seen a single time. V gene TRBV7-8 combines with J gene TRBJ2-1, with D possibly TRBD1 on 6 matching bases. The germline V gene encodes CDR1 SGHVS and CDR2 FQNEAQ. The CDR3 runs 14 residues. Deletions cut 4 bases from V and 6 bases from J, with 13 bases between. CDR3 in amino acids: CASSSGVGGNEQFF. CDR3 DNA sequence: TGTGCCAGCAGCTCAGGGGTGGGTGGCAATGAGCAGTTCTTC.

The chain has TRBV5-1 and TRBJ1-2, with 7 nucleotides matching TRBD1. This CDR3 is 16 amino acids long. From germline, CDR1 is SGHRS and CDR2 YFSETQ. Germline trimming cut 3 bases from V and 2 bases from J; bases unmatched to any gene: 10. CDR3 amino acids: CASSSTLTGRNYGYTF. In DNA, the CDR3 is TGCGCCAGCAGCTCTACGCTGACAGGGAGAAACTATGGCTACACCTTC.

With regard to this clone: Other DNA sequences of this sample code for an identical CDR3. The CDR3 DNA follows: TGTGCCAGCAGCGCGGTTTTGGAGTCACCCCTCCACTTT. As protein: CASSAVLESPLHF. The chain joins TRBV9 to TRBJ1-6; D ambiguous. The germline V and J ends were trimmed by 3 bases and 10 bases, with 11 bases remaining between them. The CDR3 contains 13 residues. Germline V gene sequence: CDR1 SGDLS, CDR2 YYNGEE. Variable domain in full (rest from reference TRBV9 and TRBJ1-6): DSGVTQTPKHLITATGQRVTLRCSPRSGDLSVYWYQQSLDQGLQFLIQYYNGEERAKGNILERFSAQQFPDLHSELNLSSLELGDSALYFCASSAVLESPLHFGNGTRLTVT.

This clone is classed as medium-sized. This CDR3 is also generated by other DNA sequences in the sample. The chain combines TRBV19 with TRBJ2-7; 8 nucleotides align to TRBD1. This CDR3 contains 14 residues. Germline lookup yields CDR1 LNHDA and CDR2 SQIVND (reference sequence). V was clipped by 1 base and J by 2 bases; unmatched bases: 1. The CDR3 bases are TGTGCCAGTAGTATAGGGACAGGGCCCTACGAGCAGTACTTC. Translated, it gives CASSIGTGPYEQYF.

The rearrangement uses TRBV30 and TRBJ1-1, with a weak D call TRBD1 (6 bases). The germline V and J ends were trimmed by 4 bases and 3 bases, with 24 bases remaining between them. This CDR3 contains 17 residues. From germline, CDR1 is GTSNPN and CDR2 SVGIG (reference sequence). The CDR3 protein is CAWIDFEQGRGDTEAFF. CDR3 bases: TGTGCCTGGATCGATTTCGAACAGGGTCGGGGGGACACTGAAGCTTTCTTT.

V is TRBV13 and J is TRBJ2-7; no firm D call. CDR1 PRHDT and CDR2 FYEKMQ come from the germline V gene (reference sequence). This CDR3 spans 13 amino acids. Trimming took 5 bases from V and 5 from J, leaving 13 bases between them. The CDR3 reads CASSPARLDEQYF. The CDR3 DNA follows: TGTGCCAGCAGCCCGGCCCGACTGGACGAGCAGTACTTC.

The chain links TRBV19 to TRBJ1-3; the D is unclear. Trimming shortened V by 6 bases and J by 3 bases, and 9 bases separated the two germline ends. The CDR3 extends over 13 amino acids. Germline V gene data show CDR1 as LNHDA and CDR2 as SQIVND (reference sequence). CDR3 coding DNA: TGTGCCAGTAGAACCGGGGTTGGAAACACCATATATTTT. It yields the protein CASRTGVGNTIYF. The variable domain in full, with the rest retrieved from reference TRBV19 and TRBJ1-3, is DGGITQSPKYLFRKEGQNVTLSCEQNLNHDAMYWYRQDPGQGLRLIYYSQIVNDFQKGDIAEGYSVSREKKESFPLTVTSAQKNPTAFYLCASRTGVGNTIYFGEGSWLTVV.

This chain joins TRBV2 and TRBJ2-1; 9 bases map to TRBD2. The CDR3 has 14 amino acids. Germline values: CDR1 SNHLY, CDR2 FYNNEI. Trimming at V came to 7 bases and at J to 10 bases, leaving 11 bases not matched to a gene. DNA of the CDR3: TGTGCCAGCAAGGTGGCGGGAGGGTGGGGCGAGCAGTTCTTC. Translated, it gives CASKVAGGWGEQFF.

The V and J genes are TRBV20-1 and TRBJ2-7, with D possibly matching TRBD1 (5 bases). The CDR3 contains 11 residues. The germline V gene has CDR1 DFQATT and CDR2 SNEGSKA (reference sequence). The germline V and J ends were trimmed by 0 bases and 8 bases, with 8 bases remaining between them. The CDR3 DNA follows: TGCAGTGCTAGAGAGGACACGAAGCAGTACTTC. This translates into CSAREDTKQYF.

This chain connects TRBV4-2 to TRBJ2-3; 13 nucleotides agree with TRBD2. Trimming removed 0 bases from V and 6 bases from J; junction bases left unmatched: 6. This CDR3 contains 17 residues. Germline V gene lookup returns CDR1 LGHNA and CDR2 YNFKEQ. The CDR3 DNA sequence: TGTGCCAGCAGCCAAGAACCCGGGACTAGCGGGACGGATACGCAGTATTTT. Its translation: CASSQEPGTSGTDTQYF.

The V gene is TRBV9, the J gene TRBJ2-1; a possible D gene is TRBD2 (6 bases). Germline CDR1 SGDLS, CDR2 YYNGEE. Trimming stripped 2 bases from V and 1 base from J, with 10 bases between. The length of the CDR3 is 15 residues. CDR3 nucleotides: TGTGCCAGCAGCGTGGTGGGGGGATCCTACAATGAGCAGTTCTTC. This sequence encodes CASSVVGGSYNEQFF.

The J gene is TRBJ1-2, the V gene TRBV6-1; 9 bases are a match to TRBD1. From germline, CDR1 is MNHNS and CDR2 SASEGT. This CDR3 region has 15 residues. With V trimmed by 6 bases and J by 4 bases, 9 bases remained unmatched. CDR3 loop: CASRRDREDLYGYTF. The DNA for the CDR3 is TGTGCCAGCAGGCGGGACAGGGAGGACCTCTATGGCTACACCTTC.

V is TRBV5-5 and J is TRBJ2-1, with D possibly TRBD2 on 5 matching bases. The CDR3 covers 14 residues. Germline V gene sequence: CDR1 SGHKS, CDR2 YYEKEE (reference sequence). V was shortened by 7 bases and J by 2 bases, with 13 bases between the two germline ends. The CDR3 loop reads CASLEDWTYNEQFF. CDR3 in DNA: TGTGCCAGCCTCGAGGACTGGACCTACAATGAGCAGTTCTTC.

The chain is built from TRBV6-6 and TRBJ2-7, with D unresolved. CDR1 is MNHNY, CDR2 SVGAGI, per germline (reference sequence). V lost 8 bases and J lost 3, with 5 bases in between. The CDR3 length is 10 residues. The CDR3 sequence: CASSNYEQYF. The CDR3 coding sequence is TGTGCCAGCTCAAACTACGAGCAGTACTTC.

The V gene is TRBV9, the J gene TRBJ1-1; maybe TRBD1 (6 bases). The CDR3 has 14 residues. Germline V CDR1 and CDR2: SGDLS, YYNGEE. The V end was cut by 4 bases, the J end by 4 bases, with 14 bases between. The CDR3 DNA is TGTGCCAGCAGCCTTGCTGGGGGCAGCACTGAAGCTTTCTTT. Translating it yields CASSLAGGSTEAFF.

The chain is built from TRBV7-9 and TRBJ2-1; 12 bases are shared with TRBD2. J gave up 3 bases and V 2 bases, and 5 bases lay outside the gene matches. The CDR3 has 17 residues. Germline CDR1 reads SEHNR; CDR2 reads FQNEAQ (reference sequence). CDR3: CASSLTQTSGSYNEQFF. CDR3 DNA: TGTGCCAGCAGCTTAACTCAGACTAGCGGGAGCTACAATGAGCAGTTCTTC. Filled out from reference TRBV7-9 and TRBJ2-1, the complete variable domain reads DTGVSQNPRHKITKRGQNVTFRCDPISEHNRLYWYRQTLGQGPEFLTYFQNEAQLEKSRLLSDRFSAERPKGSFSTLEIQRTEQGDSAMYLCASSLTQTSGSYNEQFFGPGTRLTVL.

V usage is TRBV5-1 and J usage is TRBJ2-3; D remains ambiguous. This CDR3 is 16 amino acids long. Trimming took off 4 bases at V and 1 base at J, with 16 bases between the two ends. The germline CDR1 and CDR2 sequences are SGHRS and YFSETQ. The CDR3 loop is CASSVSPAAGTDTQYF. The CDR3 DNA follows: TGCGCCAGCAGCGTGTCCCCCGCCGCGGGCACAGATACGCAGTATTTT. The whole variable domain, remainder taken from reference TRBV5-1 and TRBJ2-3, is KAGVTQTPRYLIKTRGQQVTLSCSPISGHRSVSWYQQTPGQGLQFLFEYFSETQRNKGNFPGRFSGRQFSNSRSEMNVSTLELGDSALYLCASSVSPAAGTDTQYFGPGTRLTVL.

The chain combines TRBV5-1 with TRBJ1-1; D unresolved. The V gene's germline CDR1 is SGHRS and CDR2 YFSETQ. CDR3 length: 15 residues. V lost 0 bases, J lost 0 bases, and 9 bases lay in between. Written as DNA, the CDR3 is TGCGCCAGCAGCTTGGATCAGGCCCTGAACACTGAAGCTTTCTTT. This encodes CASSLDQALNTEAFF.

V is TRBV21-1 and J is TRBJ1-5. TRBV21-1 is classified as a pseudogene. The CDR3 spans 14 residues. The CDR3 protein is CASSNPGLNQPQHF. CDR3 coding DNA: TGTGCCAGCAGCAACCCAGGACTCAATCAGCCCCAGCATTTT.

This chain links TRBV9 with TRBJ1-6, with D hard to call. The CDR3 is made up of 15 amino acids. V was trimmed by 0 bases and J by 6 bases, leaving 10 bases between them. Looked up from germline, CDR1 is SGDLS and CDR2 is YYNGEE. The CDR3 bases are TGTGCCAGCAGCGTAGTTGAGGGCCCTAATTCACCCCTCCACTTT. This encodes CASSVVEGPNSPLHF.

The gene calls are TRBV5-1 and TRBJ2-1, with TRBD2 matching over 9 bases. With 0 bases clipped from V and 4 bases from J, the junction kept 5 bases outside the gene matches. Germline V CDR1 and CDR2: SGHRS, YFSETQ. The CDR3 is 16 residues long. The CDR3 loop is CASSLVAAGGYNEQFF. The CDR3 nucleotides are TGCGCCAGCAGCTTGGTGGCGGCGGGGGGGTACAATGAGCAGTTCTTC.

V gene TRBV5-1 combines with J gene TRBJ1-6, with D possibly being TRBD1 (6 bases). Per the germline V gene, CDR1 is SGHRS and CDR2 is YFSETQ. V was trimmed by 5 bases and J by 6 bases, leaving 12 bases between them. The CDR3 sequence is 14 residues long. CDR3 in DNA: TGCGCCAGCAGGTCCGGGACACTTAATTCACCCCTCCACTTT. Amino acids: CASRSGTLNSPLHF.

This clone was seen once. The CDR3 coding sequence is TGTGCCAGCAGCCCGCGTGGGACAGGTCCAAGGACCCAGTACTTC. It specifies CASSPRGTGPRTQYF. The chain uses TRBV5-6 and TRBJ2-5; 8 bases align to TRBD1. The germline gives CDR1 SGHDT, CDR2 YYEEEE. V lost 4 bases to trimming and J lost 7 bases; unmatched junction nucleotides: 12. The CDR3 consists of 15 residues.

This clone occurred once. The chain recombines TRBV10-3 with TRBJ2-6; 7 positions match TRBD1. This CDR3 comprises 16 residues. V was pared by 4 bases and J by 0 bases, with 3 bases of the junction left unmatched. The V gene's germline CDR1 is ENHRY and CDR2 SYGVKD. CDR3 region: CAISGTGPSGANVLTF. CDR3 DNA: TGTGCCATCAGTGGGACAGGTCCCTCTGGGGCCAACGTCCTGACTTTC.

Written as DNA, the CDR3 is TGTGCCATCGTTGCGGATGGTACTGAAGCTTTCTTT. This encodes CAIVADGTEAFF. The chain uses TRBV10-3 and TRBJ1-1; D is ambiguous. Trimming removed 8 bases at V and 5 bases at J, with 12 bases between. The CDR3 has 12 amino acids. The germline gives CDR1 ENHRY, CDR2 SYGVKD.

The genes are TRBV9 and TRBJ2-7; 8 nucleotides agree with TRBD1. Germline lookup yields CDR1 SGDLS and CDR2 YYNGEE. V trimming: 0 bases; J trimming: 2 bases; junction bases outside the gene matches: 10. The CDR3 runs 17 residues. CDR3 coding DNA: TGTGCCAGCAGCGTAGGGGGCCGGGACAGGACACCCTACGAGCAGTACTTC. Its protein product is CASSVGGRDRTPYEQYF.

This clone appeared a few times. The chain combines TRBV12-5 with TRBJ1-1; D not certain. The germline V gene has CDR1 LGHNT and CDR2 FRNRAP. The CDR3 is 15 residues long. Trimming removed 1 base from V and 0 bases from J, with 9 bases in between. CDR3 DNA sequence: TGTGCTAGTGGTTTGGGGAGCAGCTTGAACACTGAAGCTTTCTTT. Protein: CASGLGSSLNTEAFF.

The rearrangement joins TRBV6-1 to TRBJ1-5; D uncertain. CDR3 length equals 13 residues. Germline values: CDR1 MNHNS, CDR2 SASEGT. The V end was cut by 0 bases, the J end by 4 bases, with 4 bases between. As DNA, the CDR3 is TGTGCCAGCAGTGAAGCAACAAATCAGCCCCAGCATTTT. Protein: CASSEATNQPQHF.